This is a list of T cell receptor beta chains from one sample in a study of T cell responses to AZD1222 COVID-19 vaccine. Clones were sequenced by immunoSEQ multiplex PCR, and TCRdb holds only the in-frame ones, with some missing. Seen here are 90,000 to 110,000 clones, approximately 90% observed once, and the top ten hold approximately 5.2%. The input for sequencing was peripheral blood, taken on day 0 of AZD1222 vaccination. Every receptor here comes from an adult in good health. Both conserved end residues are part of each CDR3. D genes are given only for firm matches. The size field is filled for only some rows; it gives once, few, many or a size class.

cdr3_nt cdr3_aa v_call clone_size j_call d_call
TGCGCCAGCAGTCGACAGGGAGGAAACGAGCAGTACTTC CASSRQGGNEQYF TRBV10-2 . TRBJ2-7 .
TGTGCCAGCAGGTCGGCGCAGGGGCTCAATGAGCAGTTCTTC CASRSAQGLNEQFF TRBV2 . TRBJ2-1 .
TGTGCCATCAGTCCGGGACTAGCGAGCAGCAATCAGAACTCCTACGAGCAGTACTTC CAISPGLASSNQNSYEQYF TRBV10-3 . TRBJ2-7 TRBD2
TGCGCCAGCAGCCAAGTAGGGTCCTCTGAAGCTTTCTTT CASSQVGSSEAFF TRBV4-3 once TRBJ1-1 .
TGTGCCAGCAGTTGGACTAGCGGGACCCTTCGCACAGATACGCAGTATTTT CASSWTSGTLRTDTQYF TRBV28 . TRBJ2-3 TRBD2
TGTGCCAGCAGTAGGGACAGGGGGCTAGAATACAATGAGCAGTTCTTC CASSRDRGLEYNEQFF TRBV27 . TRBJ2-1 TRBD1
TGTGCCAGCAGCGACAGGGGGATGGCAAAACTGTTTTTT CASSDRGMAKLFF TRBV27 . TRBJ1-4 TRBD1
TGTGCCAGTAGTGACGGTTCCTTCGACGAGCAGTACTTC CASSDGSFDEQYF TRBV19 . TRBJ2-7 .
TGTGCCAGCAGTTACATCCTGGGACAGCACTACGAGCAGTACTTC CASSYILGQHYEQYF TRBV28 . TRBJ2-7 TRBD1
TGTGCCAGCAGCTCCGGGACAGGGGATGAAAAACTGTTTTTT CASSSGTGDEKLFF TRBV27 . TRBJ1-4 TRBD1
TGTGCCAGCAGCGGTACTAGCGGGGGGCTGGAGGAGACCCAGTACTTC CASSGTSGGLEETQYF TRBV3-1/TRBV3-2 few TRBJ2-5 TRBD2
TGTGCCAGCAGCCCAGACGCCCACAGGGGGCTGGGTGAGCAGTTCTTC CASSPDAHRGLGEQFF TRBV28 . TRBJ2-1 TRBD1
TGTGCCAGCAGTTTTGGTAACACCATATATTTT CASSFGNTIYF TRBV12-3/TRBV12-4 . TRBJ1-3 .
TGTGCCAGTAGTATGAGCAATCAGCCCCAGCATTTT CASSMSNQPQHF TRBV19 . TRBJ1-5 .
TGTGCCAGCAGCTTAATGAGCGGGGGCTACGAGCAGTACTTC CASSLMSGGYEQYF TRBV7-6 . TRBJ2-7 TRBD2
TGTGCCACCACAATAGGACAGGGTCCGCCTCCCAATGAGCAGTTCTTC CATTIGQGPPPNEQFF TRBV19 . TRBJ2-1 TRBD1
TGTGCCATCAGGACGGGCCTAGGAACTGAAGCTTTCTTT CAIRTGLGTEAFF TRBV10-3 . TRBJ1-1 .
TGTGCCAGCAGCCAAAGGAGTAGCGGGGGGAACTCCTACGAGCAGTACTTC CASSQRSSGGNSYEQYF TRBV4-2 . TRBJ2-7 TRBD2
TGTGCCAGCAGCTGGACGGGCCAGGATGGCTACACCTTC CASSWTGQDGYTF TRBV11-1 . TRBJ1-2 .
TGTGCCACCAGTGACCCGGGAGTGGAGACCCAGTACTTC CATSDPGVETQYF TRBV24-1 . TRBJ2-5 .
TGTGCCAGCAGTACCCTCGCGGACAGGGTTTCGGGTCAGCCCCAGCATTTT CASSTLADRVSGQPQHF TRBV27 . TRBJ1-5 TRBD1
TGTGCCAGCAGTTACGCGCCCAGGGGGACTCTGGCCTACGAGCAGTACTTC CASSYAPRGTLAYEQYF TRBV6-2/TRBV6-3 . TRBJ2-7 .
TGTGCCAGCAGCCCTAATGGGCGCACAGATACGCAGTATTTT CASSPNGRTDTQYF TRBV3-1/TRBV3-2 . TRBJ2-3 .
TGCGCCAGCACGGGACAAGGGGGACAGCCCCAGCATTTT CASTGQGGQPQHF TRBV10-2 . TRBJ1-5 .
TGCGCCAGCAGCTTACGGACAGGGGTGGCAGATACGCAGTATTTT CASSLRTGVADTQYF TRBV5-1 . TRBJ2-3 TRBD1
TGCGCCAGCAGCTTGGCCCCTGCGTCGACAGATACGCAGTATTTT CASSLAPASTDTQYF TRBV5-1 . TRBJ2-3 .
TGTGCCAGCAGTGTCAGGGGTTACGAGCAGTACTTC CASSVRGYEQYF TRBV28 . TRBJ2-7 .
TGTGCCACCAGTGACTCCAGATACCAGCCCCAGCATTTT CATSDSRYQPQHF TRBV24-1 . TRBJ1-5 .
TGTGCCAGCAGCTTAGGGACACCCGGACACGAGCAGTACTTC CASSLGTPGHEQYF TRBV7-6 . TRBJ2-7 .
TGTGCCAGCAGCTTAACCTCTGGACAGGGTTTCGCCGCAGATACGCAGTATTTT CASSLTSGQGFAADTQYF TRBV7-9 few TRBJ2-3 TRBD1
TGTGCCAGCAGTTTATCCGCGGACAGTTTCCCAATCAGCTCCTACAATGAGCAGTTCTTC CASSLSADSFPISSYNEQFF TRBV28 once TRBJ2-1 .
TGTGCCAGCAGCCCTGTGAGGGTAGCCTCTGGAAACACCATATATTTT CASSPVRVASGNTIYF TRBV2 once TRBJ1-3 .
TGTGCCAGCAGCTTAGAGGAGCGTGAGCAGTTCTTC CASSLEEREQFF TRBV11-2 once TRBJ2-1 .
TGTGCCAGCAGCTTGGAGGCCCCTCGTAGGGATGAGCAGTTCTTC CASSLEAPRRDEQFF TRBV5-4 once TRBJ2-1 .
TGCGCCAGCAGCTTGCAAAGGGGTGGGGAAGCTTTCTTT CASSLQRGGEAFF TRBV5-1 . TRBJ1-1 .
TGCGCCAGCAGCTCCACCCTTAGCGGAAGAAGCTCCTACAATGAGCAGTTCTTC CASSSTLSGRSSYNEQFF TRBV5-1 once TRBJ2-1 .
TGTGCCAGCAGCCCGGACAGGGCCCAAGAGACCCAGTACTTC CASSPDRAQETQYF TRBV7-2 . TRBJ2-5 TRBD1
TGTGCCAGCAGCCAGGTGTCAACAGGTTCGAGGACCCAGTACTTC CASSQVSTGSRTQYF TRBV3-1/TRBV3-2 once TRBJ2-5 .
TGTGCCAGCAGATTAAACATGAACACTGAAGCTTTCTTT CASRLNMNTEAFF TRBV11-2 . TRBJ1-1 .
TGTGCCAGTAGACAACTCCGGGACAGGGGACTTAATGAAAAACTGTTTTTT CASRQLRDRGLNEKLFF TRBV19 . TRBJ1-4 TRBD1
TGTGCCAGCACTTCCCGTACGGGGGCATCTGAAGCTTTCTTT CASTSRTGASEAFF TRBV7-2 . TRBJ1-1 .
TGTGCCAGCAGCCAATTGACAGGAAATGAAAAACTGTTTTTT CASSQLTGNEKLFF TRBV16 . TRBJ1-4 .
TGTGCCAGCAGTCGCCGGCCCCAAGAGACCCAGTACTTC CASSRRPQETQYF TRBV27 . TRBJ2-5 .
TGTGCCAGCAGCGCCCGGCGGGAAAGCACCGGGGAGCTGTTTTTT CASSARRESTGELFF TRBV7-9 . TRBJ2-2 .